A selection of T cell receptor beta chains follows, all from one sample in a study of T cells after somatic rescue of genetic block. Using immunoSEQ multiplex PCR, the repertoire was profiled, and TCRdb retains in-frame clones only, with some absent. This sample has 88,000 or so clones, with over 80% found just once. The sample comprised peripheral blood mononuclear cells (PBMCs). The source of these receptors is a woman between 18 and 29 years old. The CDR3 runs from the conserved cysteine through the conserved F or W. Each record gives: J gene, D gene, clone size, V gene, CDR3 DNA, CDR3 protein. A D gene is named only where the DNA matches it firmly. Rows give clone size only sometimes, using once, few, many, or a class for an expanded clone.

TRBJ2-2,TRBD2,.,TRBV6-6,TGTGCCAGCACCCCGGTCGGGGGGTTGAAAACCGGGGAGCTGTTTTTT,CASTPVGGLKTGELFF
TRBJ2-1,TRBD2,.,TRBV30,TGTGCCTGGAGTGTATTGTCTTTGGTTACTAGCGGGATCTACAATGAGCAGTTCTTC,CAWSVLSLVTSGIYNEQFF
TRBJ2-1,.,once,TRBV9,TGTGCCAGCAGCGTAGCTCTTGGGGGAACCGGCGGTCACAATGAGCAGTTCTTC,CASSVALGGTGGHNEQFF
TRBJ2-1,TRBD2,.,TRBV5-8,TGTGCCAGCAGCAGGGGACTAGCGGACTACAATGAGCAGTTCTTC,CASSRGLADYNEQFF
TRBJ2-3,.,.,TRBV15,TGTGCCACCAGCAGAGATAATCAGAAGGCCGGTAATACGCAGTATTTT,CATSRDNQKAGNTQYF
TRBJ2-1,.,.,TRBV6-1,TGTGCCAGCAGTGACCCCTACAAGAGCTCCTACAATGAGCAGTTCTTC,CASSDPYKSSYNEQFF
TRBJ2-1,TRBD2,.,TRBV11-2,TGTGCCAGCAGATCAGCGGGGAGCTCCTACAATGAGCAGTTCTTC,CASRSAGSSYNEQFF
TRBJ2-3,TRBD2,.,TRBV4-2,TGTGCCAGCAGCCACGAGCTAGCGGGAGGAACAGATACGCAGTATTTT,CASSHELAGGTDTQYF
TRBJ2-4,TRBD1,once,TRBV28,TGTGCCAGCAGTTTGGCCGGGACAGGGGGCGTATCGGCCAAAAACATTCAGTACTTC,CASSLAGTGGVSAKNIQYF
TRBJ1-3,.,.,TRBV15,TGTGCCACCAGCAGAGGCAGTGAGGCTGGAAACACCATATATTTT,CATSRGSEAGNTIYF
TRBJ1-5,.,few,TRBV11-2,TGTGCCAGCAGCTTAAATCCTGGTCAGCCCCAGCATTTT,CASSLNPGQPQHF
TRBJ2-6,.,once,TRBV6-6,TGTGCCAGCATCAGCTCTGGGGCCAACGTCCTGACTTTC,CASISSGANVLTF
TRBJ2-7,TRBD1,.,TRBV4-1,TGCGCCAGCAGCCAAGAGGTGACAGGGCCCTACGAGCAGTACTTC,CASSQEVTGPYEQYF
TRBJ1-2,TRBD1,.,TRBV28,TGTGCCAGCACGAGTTCCCTAAGGGACAGGAGCTCCCATGGCTACACCTTC,CASTSSLRDRSSHGYTF
TRBJ1-2,.,.,TRBV7-2,TGTGCCAGCAGCACCTGGCGGGAGCTAGGCTACACCTTC,CASSTWRELGYTF
TRBJ2-5,.,.,TRBV4-2,TGTGCCAGCAGCCAAGACGAGGGGGGCGCCCCCGGGGAGACCCAGTACTTC,CASSQDEGGAPGETQYF
TRBJ2-7,TRBD1,.,TRBV2,TGTGCCAGCCGGACAGGGAATCTACACGAGCAGTACTTC,CASRTGNLHEQYF
TRBJ2-1,.,.,TRBV27,TGTGCCAGCAGTTCCGGCCCCTACAATGAGCAGTTCTTC,CASSSGPYNEQFF
TRBJ2-5,.,.,TRBV29-1,TGCAGCGTTGAAGCTCCCCGGCCCGCTAGCGTACCAGAGACCCAGTACTTC,CSVEAPRPASVPETQYF
TRBJ2-1,TRBD2,.,TRBV4-3,TGCGCCAGCAGCCGAGAGGGACTAGTAGTATTCTTC,CASSREGLVVFF
TRBJ2-7,.,.,TRBV6-1,TGTGCCAGCAGGTGGACCGACTACGAGCAGTACTTC,CASRWTDYEQYF
TRBJ2-5,.,once,TRBV5-1,TGCGCCAGCACCTCTGGGGGGGCGGTAGCCTACCAAGAGACCCAGTACTTC,CASTSGGAVAYQETQYF
TRBJ2-7,TRBD2,.,TRBV18,TGTGCCAGCTCACCAGGACTAGCGGTAACCTACGAGCAGTACTTC,CASSPGLAVTYEQYF
TRBJ2-1,.,.,TRBV6-5,TGTGCCAGCAGGTACTCGAACTCCTACAATGAGCAGTTCTTC,CASRYSNSYNEQFF
TRBJ2-7,.,.,TRBV7-2,TGTGCCAGCAGCTTAGGAACCTACGAGCAGTACTTC,CASSLGTYEQYF
TRBJ2-3,.,.,TRBV18,TGTGCCAGCTCACCGGACAATACAGATACGCAGTATTTT,CASSPDNTDTQYF
TRBJ1-2,.,.,TRBV4-3,TGCGCCAGCAGCCCCACCGGGACATCGATTGGCTACACCTTC,CASSPTGTSIGYTF
TRBJ1-6,TRBD1,once,TRBV4-3,TGCGCCAGCAGGAAGGGACAGGGAAGTTCACCCCTCCACTTT,CASRKGQGSSPLHF
TRBJ2-7,TRBD2,.,TRBV28,TGTGCCAGCAGCCGGGGGGGGACCCCCTACGAGCAGTACTTC,CASSRGGTPYEQYF
TRBJ2-1,.,.,TRBV9,TGTGCCAGCAGCTCCCTGGTCCTCAATGAGCAGTTCTTC,CASSSLVLNEQFF
TRBJ1-5,TRBD1,.,TRBV19,TGTGCCAGTAGCCTAACCGGGACAGGGGGCCGTCAGCCCCAGCATTTT,CASSLTGTGGRQPQHF
TRBJ2-7,TRBD1,.,TRBV14,TGTGCCAGCAGCCTACCCCGGGACAGGGGGTACTACGAGCAGTACTTC,CASSLPRDRGYYEQYF
TRBJ2-5,.,.,TRBV7-6,TGTGCCAGCACTGGGAGCGGGCAGCGAGAGACCCAGTACTTC,CASTGSGQRETQYF
TRBJ1-1,.,.,TRBV9,TGTGCCAGCAGCTCCCCGGGGGCAGGTACTGAAGCTTTCTTT,CASSSPGAGTEAFF
TRBJ1-1,.,.,TRBV19,TGTGCCAGTAGTCACGAGAGGGGTGAAGCTTTCTTT,CASSHERGEAFF
TRBJ2-7,.,once,TRBV5-6,TGTGCCAGCAGCTTGGGCGGGGAGCAGTACTTC,CASSLGGEQYF
TRBJ1-2,TRBD1,.,TRBV2,TGTGCCCGTTGGTGGGACAGGGGTAGTAGCTACACCTTC,CARWWDRGSSYTF
TRBJ2-7,.,.,TRBV4-3,TGCGCCAGCAGCCAAGGTCAGGGACTGGAATACGAGCAGTACTTC,CASSQGQGLEYEQYF
TRBJ2-7,.,.,TRBV2,TGTGCCAGCAAGTCTGGGGCCGCCTACGAGCAGTACTTC,CASKSGAAYEQYF
TRBJ1-3,TRBD1,.,TRBV10-2,TGCGCCAGCAGGTCGGCAGGGGGCCGGAGAGGCTCCGGAAACACCATATATTTT,CASRSAGGRRGSGNTIYF
TRBJ1-3,.,.,TRBV5-1,TGCGCCAGCAGCTTGGGGACGTTCAGCTCTGGAAACACCATATATTTT,CASSLGTFSSGNTIYF
TRBJ2-7,TRBD2,.,TRBV4-1,TGCGCCAGCAGCCAAGGGGGGACTACCTACGAGCAGTACTTC,CASSQGGTTYEQYF
TRBJ1-1,TRBD1,.,TRBV27,TGTGCCAGCAGCCCAACTACAGGGGAGATGGGAGCTTTCTTT,CASSPTTGEMGAFF
TRBJ1-1,TRBD1,.,TRBV10-3,TGTGCCATCAGTGCTACGGGACAGAGTGAGATGAACACTGAAGCTTTCTTT,CAISATGQSEMNTEAFF
TRBJ2-5,.,.,TRBV27,TGTGCCAGCAGTTCGGGGGCTTCGACCCAGTACTTC,CASSSGASTQYF
TRBJ1-2,.,.,TRBV12-5,TGTGCTAGTGGTTTGGTATGGATCGGCGCCTTC,CASGLVWIGAF
TRBJ1-1,.,few,TRBV7-9,TGTGCCAGCAACCATGGGTTGTTGAACACTGAAGCTTTCTTT,CASNHGLLNTEAFF
TRBJ1-5,.,.,TRBV10-3,TGTGCCATCAGTGAGTCGCGGGGGTTTAGCAATCAGCCCCAGCATTTT,CAISESRGFSNQPQHF
TRBJ2-3,.,once,TRBV7-6,TGTGCCAGCAGCTTCGGGACATTCTCTGTAGATACGCAGTATTTT,CASSFGTFSVDTQYF
TRBJ1-3,.,.,TRBV25-1,TGTGCCAGCAGTGCCTATCGGGGCTCTGGAAACACCATATATTTT,CASSAYRGSGNTIYF
TRBJ2-1,TRBD2,.,TRBV11-1,TGTGCCAGCAGCTTAGCCAACGGGAGGAGCTCCTACAATGAGCAGTTCTTC,CASSLANGRSSYNEQFF
TRBJ2-7,.,.,TRBV7-2,TGTGCCAGCAGCTTAGTGACGGAGAGCTCCTACGAGCAGTACTTC,CASSLVTESSYEQYF